Here is one TCR beta chain with its context. Its antigen remains unknown. The repertoire was sequenced with immunoSEQ multiplex PCR; TCRdb's copy has only in-frame clones and lacks some. The sample records 110,000 to 150,000 clones, around 93% being singletons. This CDR3 contains 20 residues. Germline CDR1 and CDR2: SGDLS and YYNGEE. V dropped 1 base and J dropped 4 bases, with 27 bases sitting between them. The sample belongs to a study of T cell responses to AZD1222 COVID-19 vaccine. Study-level results: Spike regions recognized by vaccine-associated CD4 TCRs spanned the protein, led by 160-218 and 743-854. Clonal diversity was possibly underestimated; the donors were predominantly white British and more often female.

This clonotype was sampled from an adult who received the AZD1222 COVID-19 vaccine. The source was peripheral blood, collected 28 days after the second AZD1222 dose. This chain connects TRBV9 to TRBJ2-1; D is unclear. CDR3 protein: CASSVSPGPAPPDLYNEQFF. CDR3 nucleotide sequence: TGTGCCAGCAGCGTATCACCAGGTCCAGCCCCTCCCGATTTATACAATGAGCAGTTCTTC.